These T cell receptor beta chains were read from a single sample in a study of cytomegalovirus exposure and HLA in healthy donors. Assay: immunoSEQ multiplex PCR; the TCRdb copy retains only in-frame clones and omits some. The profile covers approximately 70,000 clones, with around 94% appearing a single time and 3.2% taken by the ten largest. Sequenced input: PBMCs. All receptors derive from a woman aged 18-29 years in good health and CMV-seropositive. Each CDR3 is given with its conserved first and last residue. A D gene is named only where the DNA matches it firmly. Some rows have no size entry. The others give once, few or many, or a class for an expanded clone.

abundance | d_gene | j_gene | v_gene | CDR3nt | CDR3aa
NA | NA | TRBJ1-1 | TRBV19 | TGTGCCAGTAGTATAGATCTAACCCGGTCGGGGACTGAAGCTTTCTTT | CASSIDLTRSGTEAFF
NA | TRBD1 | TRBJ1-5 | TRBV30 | TGTGCCTGGGCCGCATCCGGGACAGGGGGGTTTGGCAATCAGCCCCAGCATTTT | CAWAASGTGGFGNQPQHF
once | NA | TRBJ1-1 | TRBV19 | TGTGCCAGTAGTATAGTGGGCAGTCAAGCTGAAGCTTTCTTT | CASSIVGSQAEAFF
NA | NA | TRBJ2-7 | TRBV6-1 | TGTGCCAGCACCAGGGCCCTAGAGAGAACCTACGAGCAGTACTTC | CASTRALERTYEQYF
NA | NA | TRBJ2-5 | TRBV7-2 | TGTGCCAGCAGCCGTCAGTGGAGGAGCCAAGAGACCCAGTACTTC | CASSRQWRSQETQYF
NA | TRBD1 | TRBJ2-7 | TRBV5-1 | TGCGCCAGCAAAAGGGGAGGGACAGGGGAGTACGAGCAGTACTTC | CASKRGGTGEYEQYF
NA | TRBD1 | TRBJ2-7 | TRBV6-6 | TGTGCCAGCAGTTACGGACAGGGGGCCGACGAGCAGTACTTC | CASSYGQGADEQYF
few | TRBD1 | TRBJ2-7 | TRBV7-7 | TGTGCTAGCAGCAGGGGACAGGGGAGCTCCTACGAGCAGTACTTC | CASSRGQGSSYEQYF
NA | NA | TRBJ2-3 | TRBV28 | TGTGCCAGCAGTTTAAGTCGGACGCAGTATTTT | CASSLSRTQYF
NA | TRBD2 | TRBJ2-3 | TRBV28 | TGTGCCAGCACGACTAGCGGTACTAGCACAGATACGCAGTATTTT | CASTTSGTSTDTQYF
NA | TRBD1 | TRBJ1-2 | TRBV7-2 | TGTGCCAGCAGCTCCGTCAGGGGGCCGTACTATGGCTACACCTTC | CASSSVRGPYYGYTF
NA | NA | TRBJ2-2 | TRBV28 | TGTGCCAGCCCAGGCCGTAAGGCCGGGGAGCTGTTTTTT | CASPGRKAGELFF
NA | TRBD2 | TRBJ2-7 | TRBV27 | TGTGCCAGCAGTTTATCGGCGGGAGCTCCACTCGAGCAGTACTTC | CASSLSAGAPLEQYF
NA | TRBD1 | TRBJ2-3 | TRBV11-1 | TGTGCCAGCAGCGCGGGGACAGGGGGGACAGATACGCAGTATTTT | CASSAGTGGTDTQYF
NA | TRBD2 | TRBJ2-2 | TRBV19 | TGTGCCAGTAGTAGACGGGAGGCGGCCGGGGAGCTGTTTTTT | CASSRREAAGELFF
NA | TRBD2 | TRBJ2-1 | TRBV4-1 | TGCGCCAGCAGCCAAGATTCGGGACTAGCGGCCTACAATGAGCAGTTCTTC | CASSQDSGLAAYNEQFF
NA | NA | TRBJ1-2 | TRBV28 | TGTGCCAGCAGCCAGGGAGGGATAGATGGCTACACCTTC | CASSQGGIDGYTF
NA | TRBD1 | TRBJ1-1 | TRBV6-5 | TGTGCCAGCAGTGCCGACAGGGGGGCTGAAGCTTTCTTT | CASSADRGAEAFF
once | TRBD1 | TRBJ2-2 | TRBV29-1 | TGCAGCGTAAGGACAGGGGAAGGGACCGGGGAGCTGTTTTTT | CSVRTGEGTGELFF
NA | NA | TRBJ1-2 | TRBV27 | TGTGCCAGCATGGTGTTTAGGGGGGGCTACACCTTC | CASMVFRGGYTF
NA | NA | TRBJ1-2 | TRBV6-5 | TGTGCCAGCAGACCACCGGACAGAATCTATGGCTACACCTTC | CASRPPDRIYGYTF
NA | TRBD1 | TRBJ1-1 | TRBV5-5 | TGTGCCAGCAGCAGACAGGGAGCGAACACTGAAGCTTTCTTT | CASSRQGANTEAFF
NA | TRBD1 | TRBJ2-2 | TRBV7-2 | TGTGCCAGCAGGTCCCAGGGGGCAGACGGGGAGCTGTTTTTT | CASRSQGADGELFF
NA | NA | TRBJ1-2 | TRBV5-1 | TGCGCCAGCAGCTTATCGGGGAATGATGGCTACACCTTC | CASSLSGNDGYTF
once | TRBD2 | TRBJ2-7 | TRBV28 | TGTGCCAGCAGTTTCGGGCCGGGACTAGCGCAAACCTACGAGCAGTACTTC | CASSFGPGLAQTYEQYF
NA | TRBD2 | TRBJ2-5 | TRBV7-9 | TGTGCCAGCAGCCCCCGACGTAGCGGGGGGGCAGAGACCCAGTACTTC | CASSPRRSGGAETQYF
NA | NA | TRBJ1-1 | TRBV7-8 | TGTGCCAGCAGCCCAACGACTGGCACTGAAGCTTTCTTT | CASSPTTGTEAFF
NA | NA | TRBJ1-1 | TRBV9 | TGTGCCAGCAGCGGCAGGGGAGGGGGCACTGAAGCTTTCTTT | CASSGRGGGTEAFF
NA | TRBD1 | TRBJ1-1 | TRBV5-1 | TGCGCCAGCAGCTTCGGGACAGGCGTCCTGAACACTGAAGCTTTCTTT | CASSFGTGVLNTEAFF
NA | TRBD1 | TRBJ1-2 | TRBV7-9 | TGTGCCAGCAGCATATCACAGGGGGATGGCTACACCTTC | CASSISQGDGYTF
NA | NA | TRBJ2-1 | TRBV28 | TGTGCCAGCAGTTTACGCAGGGTTGAGCAGTTCTTC | CASSLRRVEQFF